What follows are 23 T cell receptor beta chains derived from one specimen sequenced in a study of blood T cells in healthy people across ages. Combining a sample-barcoded 5' primer with a J-beta primer mix, a second PCR ran for 7 to 11 cycles. TCRdb ran MiXCR on the 5' RACE reads and lists one entry per CDR3 protein. The sample holds roughly 2 million distinct CDR3 sequences, 49% seen once. Sample: blood. The receptors originated from a woman in her 40s in good health.

J is TRBJ2-3 and V is TRBV7-3; a possible D gene is TRBD1 (6 bases). The CDR3 sequence is 14 residues long. Germline CDR1 SGHTA, CDR2 FQGTGA. V lost 5 bases to trimming and J lost 5 bases, with 14 bases between them. The CDR3 protein is CASSPRQEEDTQYF. The CDR3 DNA sequence: TGTGCCAGCAGCCCCAGACAGGAAGAAGATACGCAGTATTTT.

CDR3 sequence: CASRSGGLISYNEQFF. The CDR3 DNA sequence: TGTGCCAGCCGGAGCGGGGGGCTTATCTCCTACAATGAGCAGTTCTTC. This chain links TRBV6-2 or TRBV6-3 with TRBJ2-1; 9 bases fit TRBD2. J gave up 0 bases and V 8 bases, and 8 bases lay outside the gene matches. This CDR3 has 16 residues. Germline V gives CDR1 MNHEY, CDR2 SVGEGT.

The chain links TRBV5-1 to TRBJ1-4; D call uncertain. This CDR3 has 15 amino acids. Trimming removed 4 bases from V and 8 bases from J, with 18 bases in between. From germline, CDR1 is SGHRS and CDR2 YFSETQ. The CDR3 here is CASSPSTLLMEKLFF. CDR3 in DNA: TGCGCCAGCAGCCCGTCGACCCTACTGATGGAAAAACTGTTTTTT.

The V and J genes are TRBV6-6 and TRBJ2-3, with 11 nucleotides matching TRBD1. CDR3 length equals 15 residues. Trimming cost V 4 bases and J 6 bases; bases outside gene matches: 6. The germline CDR1 and CDR2 sequences are MNHNY and SVGAGI (reference sequence). Written as DNA, the CDR3 is TGTGCCAGCAGTTTCGGACAGGGGGCAGGTGATACGCAGTATTTT. The encoded protein is CASSFGQGAGDTQYF.

This clonotype has only a few counts. The CDR3 bases are TGTGCCAGCACCTTTAACCGGGACAGCTACAATGAGCAGTTCTTC. Protein sequence: CASTFNRDSYNEQFF. J is TRBJ2-1 and V is TRBV12-3 or TRBV12-4, with 7 nucleotides matching TRBD1. CDR3 size: 15 residues. Trimming cost V 7 bases and J 3 bases; bases outside gene matches: 9.

The chain joins TRBV27 to TRBJ2-5; 7 positions agree with TRBD2. V shed 0 bases, J shed 1 base, and the junction held 2 bases outside the gene matches. The CDR3 spans 15 residues. Per the germline V gene, CDR1 is MNHEY and CDR2 is SMNVEV (reference sequence). For the CDR3, the DNA is TGTGCCAGCAGTTTATCCACTAGCGTCCAAGAGACCCAGTACTTC. Translated: CASSLSTSVQETQYF.

This clonotype was found a few times. DNA for the CDR3: TGTGCCAGCAGCGTCCCCCTAGCGGGGGGGCCCACAGATACGCAGTATTTT. Translating it yields CASSVPLAGGPTDTQYF. The chain has TRBV9 and TRBJ2-3; TRBD2 agrees at 12 bases. Germline assignment: CDR1 SGDLS and CDR2 YYNGEE. J gave up 2 bases and V 2 bases, and 6 bases lay outside the gene matches. The CDR3 is 17 amino acids.

This clonotype appeared a single time. The rearrangement links TRBV9 to TRBJ2-1; D may be TRBD1 (6 bases). V lost 2 bases and J 1 base, leaving 10 bases between the germline ends. CDR3 size: 15 residues. Germline assignment: CDR1 SGDLS and CDR2 YYNGEE. CDR3 residues: CASSVRGISYNEQFF. The CDR3 nucleotides are TGTGCCAGCAGCGTTAGGGGGATTTCCTACAATGAGCAGTTCTTC.

The V gene is TRBV28, the J gene TRBJ2-7; TRBD2 might be the D (5 bases). V lost 6 bases and J lost 0, with 18 bases in between. The V gene's germline CDR1 is MDHEN and CDR2 SYDVKM. The CDR3 is made up of 16 amino acids. The CDR3 sequence is CASSPRASGLSYEQYF. The DNA for the CDR3 is TGTGCCAGCAGCCCGCGGGCCAGCGGACTCTCCTACGAGCAGTACTTC. Supplemented by reference TRBV28 and TRBJ2-7, the full variable domain reads DVKVTQSSRYLVKRTGEKVFLECVQDMDHENMFWYRQDPGLGLRLIYFSYDVKMKEKGDIPEGYSVSREKKERFSLILESASTNQTSMYLCASSPRASGLSYEQYFGPGTRLTVT.

The genes are TRBV28 and TRBJ1-5; 9 bases align to TRBD1. The CDR3 is 15 amino acids. CDR1 MDHEN and CDR2 SYDVKM come from the germline V gene. The V segment lost 3 bases and the J segment 4 bases; nucleotides outside the gene matches: 4. The CDR3 DNA is TGTGCCAGCAGTTTCCCGGACAGGGGTAATCAGCCCCAGCATTTT. This codes for CASSFPDRGNQPQHF. Looking up the rest from reference TRBV28 and TRBJ1-5 gives the full variable domain: DVKVTQSSRYLVKRTGEKVFLECVQDMDHENMFWYRQDPGLGLRLIYFSYDVKMKEKGDIPEGYSVSREKKERFSLILESASTNQTSMYLCASSFPDRGNQPQHFGDGTRLSIL.

The chain recombines TRBV4-3 with TRBJ2-1, with TRBD2 matching 13 bases. The ends lost 5 bases at V and 7 bases at J; junction bases unmatched: 5. From germline, CDR1 is LGHNA and CDR2 YSLEER. This CDR3 spans 15 amino acids. The CDR3: CASSKGLAGRNEQFF. CDR3 sequence (DNA): TGCGCCAGCAGCAAGGGACTAGCGGGAAGGAATGAGCAGTTCTTC.

V usage is TRBV29-1 and J usage is TRBJ2-1; 9 nucleotides match TRBD1. The J call may be incorrect, as the DNA end agrees better with TRBJ2-7. The germline V gene has CDR1 SQVTM and CDR2 ANQGSEA. The CDR3 contains 15 residues. CDR3 coding DNA: TGCAGCGTTGTCGGGACAGGGTCCCTTTACAATGAGCAGTACTTC. Protein sequence: CSVVGTGSLYNEQYF.

This clonotype showed up just a few times. The rearrangement uses TRBV6-6 and TRBJ1-6; 7 bases map to TRBD1. Germline loops: CDR1 MNHNY, CDR2 SVGAGI (reference sequence). V shed 6 bases and J 5 bases; nucleotides not matched to a gene: 7. The CDR3 runs 15 residues. The CDR3 region is CASRGRDRNNSPLHF. The DNA for the CDR3 is TGTGCCAGCAGAGGCCGGGACAGAAATAATTCACCCCTCCACTTT.

This sequence joins TRBV20-1 and TRBJ1-2, with TRBD1 as a possible D gene (5 bases). V was shortened by 3 bases and J by 5 bases, with 19 bases between the two germline ends. Germline-derived CDR1 and CDR2 are DFQATT and SNEGSKA (reference sequence). The CDR3 runs to 15 residues. CDR3 in amino acids: CSARATSRGVYGYTF. DNA for the CDR3: TGCAGTGCTAGGGCGACTTCCCGGGGGGTATATGGCTACACCTTC.

A few counts support this clonotype. The V gene is TRBV20-1, the J gene TRBJ2-1; D is perhaps TRBD1 (6 bases). Deletions cut 3 bases from V and 4 bases from J, with 10 bases between. Germline V lookup: CDR1 DFQATT, CDR2 SNEGSKA (reference sequence). This CDR3 has 13 residues. In DNA, the CDR3 is TGCAGTGCTAGCCGGGACAAATACAATGAGCAGTTCTTC. This encodes CSASRDKYNEQFF.

The rearrangement joins TRBV20-1 to TRBJ1-5; D not resolved. Germline-derived CDR1 and CDR2 are DFQATT and SNEGSKA (reference sequence). The CDR3 is made up of 12 amino acids. The germline V and J ends were trimmed by 7 bases and 0 bases, with 7 bases remaining between them. The CDR3 nucleotides read TGCAGTGGGGAAAATAGCAATCAGCCCCAGCATTTT. Translating gives CSGENSNQPQHF.

The V call is TRBV20-1, the J call TRBJ2-7, with 10 nucleotides matching TRBD1. V trimming: 0 bases; J trimming: 2 bases; junction bases outside the gene matches: 13. Germline CDR1 is DFQATT and CDR2 is SNEGSKA (reference sequence). The CDR3 spans 18 residues. In DNA form, the CDR3 reads TGCAGTGCTAGAGAGGATAGGATCGGGACAGGGGAAACCTACGAGCAGTACTTC. It specifies CSAREDRIGTGETYEQYF.

The rearrangement uses TRBV7-2 and TRBJ2-3; D possibly uses TRBD1 or TRBD2 (6 bases each). The CDR3 has 16 residues. V lost 5 bases and J lost 5, with 20 bases in between. Germline CDR1 and CDR2: SGHTA and FQGNSA. CDR3 nucleotides: TGTGCCAGCAGCGACCGTCTGGGTGGGGGGCGAGATACGCAGTATTTT. Translation gives CASSDRLGGGRDTQYF. Supplemented by reference TRBV7-2 and TRBJ2-3, the full variable domain reads GAGVSQSPSNKVTEKGKDVELRCDPISGHTALYWYRQSLGQGLEFLIYFQGNSAPDKSGLPSDRFSAERTGGSVSTLTIQRTQQEDSAVYLCASSDRLGGGRDTQYFGPGTRLTVL.

This clonotype showed up just once. The CDR3 loop is CASSQGGGRNEKLFF. CDR3 coding DNA: TGCGCCAGCAGCCAAGGAGGGGGCCGTAACGAAAAACTGTTTTTT. The chain is built from TRBV4-1 and TRBJ1-4; TRBD1 matches at 7 bases. The germline CDR1 and CDR2 sequences are MGHRA and YSYEKL. This CDR3 comprises 15 residues. J gave up 8 bases and V 1 base, and 7 bases lay outside the gene matches.

J is TRBJ2-1 and V is TRBV4-2; 11 bases map to TRBD2. Germline V lookup: CDR1 LGHNA, CDR2 YNFKEQ. The CDR3 is 16 residues long. J gave up 3 bases and V 2 bases, and 3 bases lay outside the gene matches. As DNA, the CDR3 is TGTGCCAGCAGCCAAACCCTAGCGGGGGGCTACAATGAGCAGTTCTTC. Residues: CASSQTLAGGYNEQFF.

This sequence joins TRBV10-3 and TRBJ2-1; the match to TRBD2 covers 10 bases. The trim removed 4 bases at V and 9 bases at J, leaving 6 bases unmatched. This CDR3 is 14 amino acids long. Germline lookup yields CDR1 ENHRY and CDR2 SYGVKD. The CDR3: CAISGLAGESEQFF. CDR3 in DNA: TGTGCCATCAGTGGCCTAGCGGGGGAAAGTGAGCAGTTCTTC.

The rearrangement uses TRBV7-8 and TRBJ2-3; tentative D call: TRBD2 (7 bases). The V and J ends lost 5 bases and 5 bases respectively, with 14 bases between them. The germline V gene encodes CDR1 SGHVS and CDR2 FQNEAQ. This CDR3 contains 14 residues. The CDR3 DNA reads as TGTGCCAGCAGCGCAAGGGGGGGTGGAGATACGCAGTATTTT. Protein: CASSARGGGDTQYF.

The rearrangement links TRBV20-1 to TRBJ1-5, with D maybe TRBD1 (6 bases). The CDR3 runs 13 residues. Germline CDR1 reads DFQATT; CDR2 reads SNEGSKA (reference sequence). V was trimmed by 6 bases and J by 6 bases, leaving 15 bases between them. CDR3 nucleotide sequence: TGCAGTGCAAGGACAGCGGGTAGTCAGCCCCAGCATTTT. It translates to CSARTAGSQPQHF.